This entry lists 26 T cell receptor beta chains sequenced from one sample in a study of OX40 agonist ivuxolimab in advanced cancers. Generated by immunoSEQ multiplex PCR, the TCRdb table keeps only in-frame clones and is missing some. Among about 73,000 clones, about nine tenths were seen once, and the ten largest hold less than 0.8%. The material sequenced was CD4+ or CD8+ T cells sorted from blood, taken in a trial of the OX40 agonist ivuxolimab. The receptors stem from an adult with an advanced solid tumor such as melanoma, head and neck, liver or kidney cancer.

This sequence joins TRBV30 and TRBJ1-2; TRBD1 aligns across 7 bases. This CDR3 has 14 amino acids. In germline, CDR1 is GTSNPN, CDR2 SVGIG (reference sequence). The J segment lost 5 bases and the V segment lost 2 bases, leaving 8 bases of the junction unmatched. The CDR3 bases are TGTGCCTGGAGTCAACAGGGGCTAGGGTATGGCTACACCTTC. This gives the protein CAWSQQGLGYGYTF.

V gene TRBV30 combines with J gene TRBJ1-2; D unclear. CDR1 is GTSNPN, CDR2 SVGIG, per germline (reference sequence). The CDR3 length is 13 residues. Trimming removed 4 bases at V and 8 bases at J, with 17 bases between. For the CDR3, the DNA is TGTGCCTGGAAACCCCCGGGAACCCCGGGCTACACCTTC. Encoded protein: CAWKPPGTPGYTF.

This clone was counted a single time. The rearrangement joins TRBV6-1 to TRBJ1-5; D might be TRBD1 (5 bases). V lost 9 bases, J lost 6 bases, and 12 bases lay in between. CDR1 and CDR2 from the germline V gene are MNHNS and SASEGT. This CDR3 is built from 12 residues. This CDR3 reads CASGALRQPQHF. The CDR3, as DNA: TGTGCCAGTGGGGCCCTGCGTCAGCCCCAGCATTTT.

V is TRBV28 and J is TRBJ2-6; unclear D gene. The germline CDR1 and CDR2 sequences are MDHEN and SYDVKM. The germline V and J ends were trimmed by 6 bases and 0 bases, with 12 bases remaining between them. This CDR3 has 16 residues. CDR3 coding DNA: TGTGCCAGCAGGGCCCCTCTATCCTCTGGGGCCAACGTCCTGACTTTC. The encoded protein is CASRAPLSSGANVLTF.

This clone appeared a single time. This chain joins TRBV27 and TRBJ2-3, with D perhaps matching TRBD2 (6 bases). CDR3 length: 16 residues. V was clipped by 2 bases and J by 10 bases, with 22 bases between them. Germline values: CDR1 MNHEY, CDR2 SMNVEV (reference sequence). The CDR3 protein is CASSLPGVRIPGAQYF. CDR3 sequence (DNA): TGTGCCAGCAGTTTACCTGGGGTCCGCATCCCGGGAGCGCAGTATTTT.

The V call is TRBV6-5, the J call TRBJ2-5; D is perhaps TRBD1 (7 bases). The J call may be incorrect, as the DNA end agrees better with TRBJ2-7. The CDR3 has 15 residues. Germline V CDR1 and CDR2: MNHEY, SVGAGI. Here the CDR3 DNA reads TGTGCCAGCATCTCGCCATCCCAGGGGGGTTACGAGCAGTACTTC. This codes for CASISPSQGGYEQYF.

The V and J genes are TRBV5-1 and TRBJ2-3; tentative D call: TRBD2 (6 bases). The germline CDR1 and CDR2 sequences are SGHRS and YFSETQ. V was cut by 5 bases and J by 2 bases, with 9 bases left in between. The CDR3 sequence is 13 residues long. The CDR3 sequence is CASREGPTDTQYF. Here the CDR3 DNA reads TGCGCCAGCAGGGAGGGTCCCACAGATACGCAGTATTTT.

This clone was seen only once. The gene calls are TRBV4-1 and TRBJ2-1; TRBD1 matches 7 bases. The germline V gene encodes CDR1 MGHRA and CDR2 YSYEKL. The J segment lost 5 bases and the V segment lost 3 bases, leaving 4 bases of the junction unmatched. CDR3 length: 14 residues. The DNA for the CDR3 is TGCGCCAGCAGCCAGGGACAGCTGAACAATGAGCAGTTCTTC. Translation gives CASSQGQLNNEQFF.

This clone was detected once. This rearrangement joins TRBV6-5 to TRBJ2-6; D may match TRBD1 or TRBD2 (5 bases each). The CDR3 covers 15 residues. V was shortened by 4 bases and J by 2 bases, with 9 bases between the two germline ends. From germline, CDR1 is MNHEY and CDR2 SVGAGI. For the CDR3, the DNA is TGTGCCAGCAGTTCCGGGGACGCTGGGGCCAACGTCCTGACTTTC. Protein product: CASSSGDAGANVLTF.

This CDR3 is CASRSVGGGSYGYTF. CDR3 sequence (DNA): TGTGCCAGCAGGTCCGTTGGTGGGGGTAGCTATGGCTACACCTTC. This chain links TRBV7-9 with TRBJ1-2; D perhaps matches TRBD1 (5 bases). From germline, CDR1 is SEHNR and CDR2 FQNEAQ (reference sequence). V was trimmed by 6 bases and J by 4 bases, leaving 18 bases between them. The CDR3 contains 15 residues.

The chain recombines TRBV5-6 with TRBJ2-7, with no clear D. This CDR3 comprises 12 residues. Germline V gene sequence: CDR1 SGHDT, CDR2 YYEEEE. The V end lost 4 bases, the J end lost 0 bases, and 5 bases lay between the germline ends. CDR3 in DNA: TGTGCCAGCAGCCTCAGCTCCTACGAGCAGTACTTC. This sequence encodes CASSLSSYEQYF.

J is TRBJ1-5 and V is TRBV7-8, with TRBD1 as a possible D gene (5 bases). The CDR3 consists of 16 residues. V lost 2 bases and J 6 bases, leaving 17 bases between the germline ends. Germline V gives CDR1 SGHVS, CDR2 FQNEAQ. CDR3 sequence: CASSLSHGTGFQPQHF. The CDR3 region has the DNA TGTGCCAGCAGCTTATCCCACGGCACAGGTTTTCAGCCCCAGCATTTT.

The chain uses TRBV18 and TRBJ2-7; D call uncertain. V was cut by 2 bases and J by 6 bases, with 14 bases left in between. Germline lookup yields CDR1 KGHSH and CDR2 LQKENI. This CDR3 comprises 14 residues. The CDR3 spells CASSPYMPPGEQYF. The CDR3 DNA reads TGTGCCAGCTCACCATACATGCCCCCGGGCGAGCAGTACTTC.

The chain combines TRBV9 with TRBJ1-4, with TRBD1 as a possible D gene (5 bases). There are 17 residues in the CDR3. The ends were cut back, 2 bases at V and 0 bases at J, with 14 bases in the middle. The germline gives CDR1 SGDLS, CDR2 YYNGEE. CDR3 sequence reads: CASSVNAGGATNEKLFF. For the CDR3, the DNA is TGTGCCAGCAGCGTCAACGCCGGGGGGGCAACTAATGAAAAACTGTTTTTT.

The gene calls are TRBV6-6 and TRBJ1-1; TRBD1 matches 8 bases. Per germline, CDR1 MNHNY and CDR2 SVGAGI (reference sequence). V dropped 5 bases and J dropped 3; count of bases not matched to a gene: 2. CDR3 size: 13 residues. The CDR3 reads CASSTGGDTEAFF. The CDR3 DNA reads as TGTGCCAGCAGTACAGGGGGAGACACTGAAGCTTTCTTT.

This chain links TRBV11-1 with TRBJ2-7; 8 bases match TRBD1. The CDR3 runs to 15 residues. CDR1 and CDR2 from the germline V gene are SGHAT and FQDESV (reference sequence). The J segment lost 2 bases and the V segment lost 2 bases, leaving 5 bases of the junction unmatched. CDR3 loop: CASSLLGTGAYEQYF. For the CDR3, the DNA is TGTGCCAGCAGCTTACTCGGGACAGGCGCCTACGAGCAGTACTTC.

The CDR3 here is CASSAGSGTILAYEQYF. For the CDR3, the DNA is TGTGCCAGCAGCGCGGGGTCCGGGACAATCCTCGCCTACGAGCAGTACTTC. The chain combines TRBV7-9 with TRBJ2-7, with D perhaps TRBD1 or TRBD2 (6 bases each). The CDR3 extends over 17 amino acids. Germline assignment: CDR1 SEHNR and CDR2 FQNEAQ (reference sequence). V was clipped by 5 bases and J by 2 bases, with 22 bases between them.

The DNA of the CDR3 is TGTGCCACCAAACTAGCGGGGCAAGAGACCCAGTACTTC. It translates to CATKLAGQETQYF. The chain links TRBV19 to TRBJ2-5; TRBD2 matches at 10 bases. The CDR3 is 13 amino acids. CDR1 and CDR2 (germline): LNHDA, SQIVND (reference sequence). After removal of 10 bases from V and 2 bases from J, the junction contained 4 bases not matched to a gene.

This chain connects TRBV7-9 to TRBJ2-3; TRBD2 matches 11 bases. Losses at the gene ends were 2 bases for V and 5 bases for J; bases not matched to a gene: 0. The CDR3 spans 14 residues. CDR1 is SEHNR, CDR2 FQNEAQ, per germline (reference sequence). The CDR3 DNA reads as TGTGCCAGCAGCTTAACTAGCGGGGGAGATACGCAGTATTTT. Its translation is CASSLTSGGDTQYF.

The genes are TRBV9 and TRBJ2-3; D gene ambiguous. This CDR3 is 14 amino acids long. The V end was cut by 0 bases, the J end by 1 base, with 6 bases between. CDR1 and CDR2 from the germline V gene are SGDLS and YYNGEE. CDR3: CASSVGRGTDTQYF. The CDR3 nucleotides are TGTGCCAGCAGCGTAGGTAGAGGCACAGATACGCAGTATTTT. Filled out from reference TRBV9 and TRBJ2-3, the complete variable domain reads DSGVTQTPKHLITATGQRVTLRCSPRSGDLSVYWYQQSLDQGLQFLIQYYNGEERAKGNILERFSAQQFPDLHSELNLSSLELGDSALYFCASSVGRGTDTQYFGPGTRLTVL.

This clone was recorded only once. CDR3 nucleotide sequence: TGTGCCAGCAGCGTAGGGTTCCTAGCGGGAGGGCAAGAGACCCAGTACTTC. Its protein product is CASSVGFLAGGQETQYF. The chain uses TRBV9 and TRBJ2-5; TRBD2 agrees at 12 bases. Germline values: CDR1 SGDLS, CDR2 YYNGEE. J gave up 2 bases and V 0 bases, and 5 bases lay outside the gene matches. CDR3 size: 17 residues.

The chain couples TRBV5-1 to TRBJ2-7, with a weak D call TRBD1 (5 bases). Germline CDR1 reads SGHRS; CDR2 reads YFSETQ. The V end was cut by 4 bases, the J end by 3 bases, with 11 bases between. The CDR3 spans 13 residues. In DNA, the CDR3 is TGCGCCAGCAGCCCGACAGATCTCTACGAGCAGTACTTC. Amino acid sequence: CASSPTDLYEQYF.

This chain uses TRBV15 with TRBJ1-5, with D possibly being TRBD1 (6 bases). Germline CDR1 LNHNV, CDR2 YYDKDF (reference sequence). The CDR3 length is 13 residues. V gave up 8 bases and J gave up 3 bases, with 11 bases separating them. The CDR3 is CATETGPNQPQHF. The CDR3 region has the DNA TGTGCCACCGAGACAGGACCCAATCAGCCCCAGCATTTT.

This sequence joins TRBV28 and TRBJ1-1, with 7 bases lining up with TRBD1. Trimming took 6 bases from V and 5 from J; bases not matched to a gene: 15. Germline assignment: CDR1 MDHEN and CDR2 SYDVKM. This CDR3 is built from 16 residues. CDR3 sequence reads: CASSSPGGVGWTEAFF. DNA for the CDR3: TGTGCCAGCAGCAGCCCAGGGGGGGTTGGATGGACTGAAGCTTTCTTT.

The DNA for the CDR3 is TGTGCCAGCAGGCTGGACCTCCGACAGCCCCAGCATTTT. Amino acid sequence: CASRLDLRQPQHF. J is TRBJ1-5 and V is TRBV6-1; no reliable D call. Trimming stripped 6 bases from V and 7 bases from J, with 13 bases between. Per germline, CDR1 MNHNS and CDR2 SASEGT. The CDR3 loop spans 13 amino acids.

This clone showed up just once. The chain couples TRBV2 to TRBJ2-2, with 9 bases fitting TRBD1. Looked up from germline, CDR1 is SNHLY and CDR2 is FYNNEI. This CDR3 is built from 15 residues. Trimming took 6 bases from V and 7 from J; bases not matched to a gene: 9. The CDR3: CASSAGQGWIGELFF. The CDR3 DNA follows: TGTGCCAGCAGCGCGGGACAGGGCTGGATCGGGGAGCTGTTTTTT.